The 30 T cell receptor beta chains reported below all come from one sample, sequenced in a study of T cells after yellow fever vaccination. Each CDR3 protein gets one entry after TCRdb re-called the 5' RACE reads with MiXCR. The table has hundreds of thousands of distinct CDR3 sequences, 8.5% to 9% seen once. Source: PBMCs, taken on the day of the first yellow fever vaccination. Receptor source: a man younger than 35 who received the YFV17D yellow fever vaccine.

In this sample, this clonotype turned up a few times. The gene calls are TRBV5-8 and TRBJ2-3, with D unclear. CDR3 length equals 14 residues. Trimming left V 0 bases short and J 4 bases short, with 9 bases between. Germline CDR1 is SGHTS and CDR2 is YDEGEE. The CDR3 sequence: CASSLDRVSDTQYF. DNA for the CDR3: TGTGCCAGCAGCTTGGATAGGGTCTCAGATACGCAGTATTTT.

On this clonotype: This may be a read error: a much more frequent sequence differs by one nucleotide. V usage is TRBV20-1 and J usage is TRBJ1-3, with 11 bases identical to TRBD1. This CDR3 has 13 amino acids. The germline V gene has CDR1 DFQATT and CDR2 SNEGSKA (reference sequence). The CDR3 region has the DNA TGCAGTGCAAGCAGGACAGGGGGCAACACCATATTTTTT. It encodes CSASRTGGNTIFF.

For the CDR3, the DNA is TGTGCCAGCAGCCCGGGACAGGGGGAATTCGAGCAGTACTTC. As protein: CASSPGQGEFEQYF. The genes are TRBV9 and TRBJ2-7; 11 bases are shared with TRBD1. This CDR3 is 14 amino acids long. Germline values: CDR1 SGDLS, CDR2 YYNGEE. V was pared by 4 bases and J by 6 bases, with 6 bases of the junction left unmatched.

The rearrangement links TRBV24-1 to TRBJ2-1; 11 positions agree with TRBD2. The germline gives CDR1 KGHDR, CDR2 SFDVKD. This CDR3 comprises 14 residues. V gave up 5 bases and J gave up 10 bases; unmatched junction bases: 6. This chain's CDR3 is CATSGLAGGNEQFF. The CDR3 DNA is TGTGCCACCAGTGGCCTAGCGGGGGGCAACGAGCAGTTCTTC.

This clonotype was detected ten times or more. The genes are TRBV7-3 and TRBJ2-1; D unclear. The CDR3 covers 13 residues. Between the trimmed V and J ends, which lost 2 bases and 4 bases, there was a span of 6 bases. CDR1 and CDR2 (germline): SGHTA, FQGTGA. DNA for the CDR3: TGTGCCAGCAGCTTACAGGCGTACAATGAGCAGTTCTTC. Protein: CASSLQAYNEQFF.

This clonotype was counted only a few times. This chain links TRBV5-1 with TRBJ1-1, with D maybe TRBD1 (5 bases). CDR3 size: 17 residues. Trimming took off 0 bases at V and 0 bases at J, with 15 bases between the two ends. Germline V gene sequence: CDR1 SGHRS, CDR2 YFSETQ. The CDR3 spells CASSLAGQGKVNTEAFF. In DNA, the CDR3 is TGCGCCAGCAGCTTGGCGGGGCAGGGTAAGGTGAACACTGAAGCTTTCTTT.

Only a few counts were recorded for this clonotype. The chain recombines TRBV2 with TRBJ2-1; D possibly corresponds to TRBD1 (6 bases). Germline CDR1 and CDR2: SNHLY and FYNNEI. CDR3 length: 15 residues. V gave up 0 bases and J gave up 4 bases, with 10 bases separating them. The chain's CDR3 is CASSEARGSYNEQFF. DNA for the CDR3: TGTGCCAGCAGTGAAGCAAGGGGGAGTTACAATGAGCAGTTCTTC.

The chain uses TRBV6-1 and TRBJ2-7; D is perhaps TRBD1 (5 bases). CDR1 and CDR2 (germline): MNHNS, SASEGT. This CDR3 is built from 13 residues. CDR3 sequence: CASSLVEQGVPSV. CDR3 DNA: TGTGCCAGCAGCCTGGTAGAGCAAGGGGTCCCTTCAGTC.

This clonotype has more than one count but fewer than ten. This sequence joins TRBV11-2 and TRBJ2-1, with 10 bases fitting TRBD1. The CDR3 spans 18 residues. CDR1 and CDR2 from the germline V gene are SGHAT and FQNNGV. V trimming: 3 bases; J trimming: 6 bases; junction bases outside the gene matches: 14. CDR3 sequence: CASSFQGQGDWTGNEQFF. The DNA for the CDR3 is TGTGCCAGCAGCTTTCAAGGACAGGGGGACTGGACGGGCAATGAGCAGTTCTTC.

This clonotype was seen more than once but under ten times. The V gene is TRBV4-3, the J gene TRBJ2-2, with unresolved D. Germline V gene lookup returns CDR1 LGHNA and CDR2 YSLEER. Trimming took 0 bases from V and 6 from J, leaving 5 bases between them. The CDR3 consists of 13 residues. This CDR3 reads CASSQEPPGELFF. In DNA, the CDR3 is TGCGCCAGCAGCCAAGAACCCCCCGGGGAGCTGTTTTTT.

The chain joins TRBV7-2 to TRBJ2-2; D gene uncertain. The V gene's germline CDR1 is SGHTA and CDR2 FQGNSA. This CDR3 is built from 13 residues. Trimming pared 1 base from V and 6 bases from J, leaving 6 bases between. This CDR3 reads CASSLERSGELFF. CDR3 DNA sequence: TGTGCCAGCAGCTTAGAGCGATCCGGGGAGCTGTTTTTT.

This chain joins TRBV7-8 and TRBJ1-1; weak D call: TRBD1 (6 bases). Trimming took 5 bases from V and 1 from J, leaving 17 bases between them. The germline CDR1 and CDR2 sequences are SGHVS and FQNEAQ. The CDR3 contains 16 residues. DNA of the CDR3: TGTGCCAGCAGCCCTAACAGGGTCAGGGGGAACACTGAAGCTTTCTTT. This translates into CASSPNRVRGNTEAFF.

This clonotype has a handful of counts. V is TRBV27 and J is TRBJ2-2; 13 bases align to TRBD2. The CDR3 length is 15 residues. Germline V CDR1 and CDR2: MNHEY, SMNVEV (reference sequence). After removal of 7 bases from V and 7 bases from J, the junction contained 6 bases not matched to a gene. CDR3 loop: CASKGTSGVSGELFF. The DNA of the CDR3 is TGTGCCAGCAAGGGGACTAGCGGGGTTAGCGGGGAGCTGTTTTTT.

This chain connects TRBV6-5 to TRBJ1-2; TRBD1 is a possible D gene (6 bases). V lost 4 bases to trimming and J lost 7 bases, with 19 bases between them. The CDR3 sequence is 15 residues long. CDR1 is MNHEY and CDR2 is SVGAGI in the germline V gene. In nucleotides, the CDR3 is TGTGCCAGCAGTTCGACGGGCAGGGGTTGGGGTGGCTACACCTTC. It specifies CASSSTGRGWGGYTF.

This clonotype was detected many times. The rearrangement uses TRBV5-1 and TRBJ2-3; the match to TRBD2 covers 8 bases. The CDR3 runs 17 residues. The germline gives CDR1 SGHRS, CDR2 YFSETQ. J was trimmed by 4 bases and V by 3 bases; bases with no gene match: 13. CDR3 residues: CASSSHGGGGASDTQYF. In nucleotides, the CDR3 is TGCGCCAGCAGCTCCCACGGGGGGGGCGGGGCCTCAGATACGCAGTATTTT.

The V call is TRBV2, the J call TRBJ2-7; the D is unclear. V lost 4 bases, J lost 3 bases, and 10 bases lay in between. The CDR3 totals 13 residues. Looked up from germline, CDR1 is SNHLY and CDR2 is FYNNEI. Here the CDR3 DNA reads TGTGCCAGCAGTGGCACTCGGTTCTACGAGCAGTACTTC. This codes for CASSGTRFYEQYF.

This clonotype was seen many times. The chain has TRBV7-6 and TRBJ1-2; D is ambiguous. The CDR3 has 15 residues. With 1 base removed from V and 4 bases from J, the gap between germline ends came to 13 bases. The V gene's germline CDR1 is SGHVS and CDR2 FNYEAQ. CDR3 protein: CASSLGSWSSYGYTF. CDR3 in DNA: TGTGCCAGCAGCTTAGGGAGTTGGAGTTCCTATGGCTACACCTTC.

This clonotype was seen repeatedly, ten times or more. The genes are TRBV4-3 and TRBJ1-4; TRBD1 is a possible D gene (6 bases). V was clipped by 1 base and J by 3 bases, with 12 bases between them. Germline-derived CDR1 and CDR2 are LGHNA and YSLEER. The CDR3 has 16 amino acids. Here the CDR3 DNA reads TGCGCCAGCAGCCAAGTTGGGGGCGGGCCTAATGAAAAACTGTTTTTT. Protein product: CASSQVGGGPNEKLFF.

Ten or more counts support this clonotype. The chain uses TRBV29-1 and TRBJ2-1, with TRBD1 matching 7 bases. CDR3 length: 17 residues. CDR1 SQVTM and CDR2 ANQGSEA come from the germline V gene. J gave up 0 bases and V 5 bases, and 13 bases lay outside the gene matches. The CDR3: CSVLNRGSSFSYNEQFF. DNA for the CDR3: TGCAGCGTTCTTAACAGGGGTTCCTCTTTCTCCTACAATGAGCAGTTCTTC.

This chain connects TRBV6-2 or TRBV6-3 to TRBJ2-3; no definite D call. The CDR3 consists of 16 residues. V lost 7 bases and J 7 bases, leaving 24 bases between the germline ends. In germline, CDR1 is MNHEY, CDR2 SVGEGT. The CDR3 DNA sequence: TGTGCCAGCACCCAAGGCCCGTCAACGCTAATGAATACGCAGTATTTT. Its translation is CASTQGPSTLMNTQYF.

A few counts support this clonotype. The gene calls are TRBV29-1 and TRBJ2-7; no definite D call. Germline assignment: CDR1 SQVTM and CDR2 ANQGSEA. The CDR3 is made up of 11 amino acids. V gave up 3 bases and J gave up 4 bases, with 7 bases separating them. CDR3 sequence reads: CSVDIAYEQYF. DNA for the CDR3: TGCAGCGTTGACATAGCATACGAGCAGTACTTC.

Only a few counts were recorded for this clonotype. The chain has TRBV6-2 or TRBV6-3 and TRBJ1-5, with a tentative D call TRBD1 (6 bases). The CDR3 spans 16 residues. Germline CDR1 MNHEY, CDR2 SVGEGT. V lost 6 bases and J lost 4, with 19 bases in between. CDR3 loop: CASSDRTQGWNQPQHF. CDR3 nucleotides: TGTGCCAGCAGCGACAGGACCCAGGGGTGGAATCAGCCCCAGCATTTT.

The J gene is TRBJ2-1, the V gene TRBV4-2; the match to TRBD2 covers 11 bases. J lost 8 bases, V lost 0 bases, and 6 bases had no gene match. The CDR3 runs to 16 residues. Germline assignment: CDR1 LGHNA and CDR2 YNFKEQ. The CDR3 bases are TGTGCCAGCAGCCAAGATCTTGCTAGCGGGGGGTATGAGCAGTTCTTC. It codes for CASSQDLASGGYEQFF.

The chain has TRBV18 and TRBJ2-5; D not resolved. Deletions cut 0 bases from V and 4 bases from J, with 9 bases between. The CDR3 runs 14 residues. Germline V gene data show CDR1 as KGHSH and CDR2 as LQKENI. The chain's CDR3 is CASSPPWSRETQYF. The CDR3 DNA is TGTGCCAGCTCACCACCGTGGAGTCGAGAGACCCAGTACTTC.

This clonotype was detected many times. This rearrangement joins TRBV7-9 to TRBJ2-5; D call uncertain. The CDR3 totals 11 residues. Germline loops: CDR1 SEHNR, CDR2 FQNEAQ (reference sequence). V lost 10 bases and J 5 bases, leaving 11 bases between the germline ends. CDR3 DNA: TGTGCCATCTTCGTGGGGGAGACCCAGTACTTC. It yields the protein CAIFVGETQYF.

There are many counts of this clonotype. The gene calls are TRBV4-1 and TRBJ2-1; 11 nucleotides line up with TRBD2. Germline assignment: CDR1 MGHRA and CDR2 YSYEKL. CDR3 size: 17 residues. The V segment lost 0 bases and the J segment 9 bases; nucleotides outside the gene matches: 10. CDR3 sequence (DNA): TGCGCCAGCAGCCAAGATGTGACTAGCGGGGAACACAGTGAGCAGTTCTTC. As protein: CASSQDVTSGEHSEQFF.

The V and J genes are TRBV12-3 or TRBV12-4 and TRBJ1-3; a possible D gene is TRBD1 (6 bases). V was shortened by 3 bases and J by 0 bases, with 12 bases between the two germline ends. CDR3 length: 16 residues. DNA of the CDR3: TGTGCCAGCAGTTTGGGGGGCTCCAACTCTGGAAACACCATATATTTT. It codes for CASSLGGSNSGNTIYF.

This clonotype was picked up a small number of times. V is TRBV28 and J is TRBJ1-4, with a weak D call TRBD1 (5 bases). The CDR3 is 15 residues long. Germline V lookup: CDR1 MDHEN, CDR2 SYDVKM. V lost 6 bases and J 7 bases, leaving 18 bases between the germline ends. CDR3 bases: TGTGCCAGCAGCCCCTCCCGGGGGGGTGGTGAAAAACTGTTTTTT. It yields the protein CASSPSRGGGEKLFF.

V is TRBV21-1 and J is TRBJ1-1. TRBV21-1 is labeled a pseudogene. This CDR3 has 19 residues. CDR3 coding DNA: TGTGCCAGCAGCAGAGGGGAGGGAGGGAAAGGATTTAACGACACTGAAGCTTTCTTT. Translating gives CASSRGEGGKGFNDTEAFF.

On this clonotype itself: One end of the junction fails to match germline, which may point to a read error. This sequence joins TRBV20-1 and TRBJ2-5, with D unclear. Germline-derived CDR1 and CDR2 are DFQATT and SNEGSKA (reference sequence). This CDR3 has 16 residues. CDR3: CCAHNTPTGYQETQYF. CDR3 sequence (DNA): TGCTGTGCTCACAATACCCCTACTGGGTACCAAGAGACCCAGTACTTC.